A selection of T cell receptor beta chains follows, all from one sample in a study of T cells after somatic rescue of genetic block. Only in-frame clones appear in the TCRdb table, and some are missing; sequencing was by immunoSEQ multiplex PCR. Among about 15,000 clones, 55% to 75% were seen once, and the ten largest hold 25% to 35%. Sequences were obtained from peripheral blood mononuclear cells (PBMCs). All receptors derive from a man younger than 35. Each CDR3 is given with its conserved first and last residue. Each record gives: V gene, J gene, clone size, D gene, CDR3 protein, CDR3 DNA. A D gene is named only where the DNA matches it firmly. Where a row states a size, it is once, few, many or the class of an expanded clone; other rows omit it.

TRBV21-1	TRBJ1-4	.	.	CASSKGQAANEKLFF	TGTGCCAGCAGCAAAGGACAGGCGGCTAATGAAAAACTGTTTTTT
TRBV5-1	TRBJ2-5	.	.	CASSPDLIETQYF	TGCGCCAGCAGCCCCGACCTTATAGAGACCCAGTACTTC
TRBV12-5	TRBJ2-5	few	TRBD2	CASGLVPHPSGQQTQYF	TGTGCTAGTGGTTTGGTCCCTCATCCTAGCGGCCAACAGACCCAGTACTTC
TRBV30	TRBJ2-7	.	TRBD2	CARAGTRHSEQYF	TGTGCCCGCGCCGGGACTAGGCACAGCGAGCAGTACTTC
TRBV7-9	TRBJ1-4	.	.	CASSLEAEKLFF	TGTGCCAGCAGCTTAGAAGCTGAAAAACTGTTTTTT
TRBV9	TRBJ2-5	.	.	CASSVGGPHSPNGGTQYF	TGTGCCAGCAGCGTAGGGGGCCCACACAGCCCAAACGGGGGGACCCAGTACTTC
TRBV6-6	TRBJ2-7	few	TRBD1	CASSSPGQHAYEQYF	TGTGCCAGCAGCTCCCCGGGACAGCACGCCTACGAGCAGTACTTC
TRBV30	TRBJ2-1	once	TRBD2	CAWRSPSGRAVNEQFF	TGTGCCTGGAGAAGTCCATCCGGGAGGGCCGTTAATGAGCAGTTCTTC
TRBV5-6	TRBJ1-5	once	.	CASSLGLGTINQPQHF	TGTGCCAGCAGCTTGGGGTTGGGGACAATAAATCAGCCCCAGCATTTT
TRBV27	TRBJ1-3	.	.	CASSFDSSGNTIYF	TGTGCCAGCAGTTTTGACAGCTCTGGAAACACCATATATTTT
TRBV7-9	TRBJ2-3	few	TRBD2	CASSTGTSGSHTDTQYF	TGTGCCAGCAGCACCGGGACTAGCGGGAGCCACACAGATACGCAGTATTTT
TRBV18	TRBJ2-7	once	.	CASSGNSYEQYF	TGTGCCAGCTCAGGGAACTCCTACGAGCAGTACTTC
TRBV5-1	TRBJ2-7	.	TRBD2	CASSLGLADAYEQYF	TGCGCCAGCAGCTTGGGACTAGCAGATGCCTACGAGCAGTACTTC
TRBV19	TRBJ1-3	.	TRBD1	CASSLDRASSGNTIYF	TGTGCCAGTAGTTTGGACAGGGCCAGCTCTGGAAACACCATATATTTT
TRBV29-1	TRBJ2-1	.	.	CSVEMGRRRNGEQFF	TGCAGCGTTGAGATGGGTAGAAGGCGAAACGGTGAGCAGTTCTTC
TRBV19	TRBJ2-5	.	TRBD2	CASSPGLAAIETQYF	TGTGCCAGTAGTCCGGGACTAGCGGCGATAGAGACCCAGTACTTC
TRBV27	TRBJ2-7	.	.	CASRAGGHEQYF	TGTGCCAGCCGGGCAGGTGGACACGAGCAGTACTTC
TRBV20-1	TRBJ2-5	.	.	CSASSAAQYF	TGCAGTGCTAGTTCCGCGGCCCAGTACTTC
TRBV28	TRBJ1-5	.	TRBD1	CASSSQGGHSNQPQHF	TGTGCCAGCAGTTCCCAGGGGGGGCATAGCAATCAGCCCCAGCATTTT
TRBV25-1	TRBJ1-4	.	TRBD1	CASRRGQNEKLFF	TGTGCCAGCAGGAGGGGGCAGAATGAAAAACTGTTTTTT
TRBV9	TRBJ2-3	.	TRBD1	CASSPRGDRVSTDTQYF	TGTGCCAGCAGCCCTAGAGGGGACAGGGTTTCCACAGATACGCAGTATTTT
TRBV5-1	TRBJ2-5	.	.	CASSLALGETQYF	TGCGCCAGCAGCTTGGCTTTAGGGGAGACCCAGTACTTC
TRBV6-6	TRBJ1-4	.	.	CASRPRDFEKLFF	TGTGCCAGCAGACCTCGGGACTTTGAAAAACTGTTTTTT
TRBV6-6	TRBJ1-2	.	TRBD1	CASTPIGTGFYGYTF	TGTGCCAGCACCCCCATCGGGACAGGGTTCTATGGCTACACCTTC
TRBV28	TRBJ1-2	.	.	CASSLPTQGMTKGYTF	TGTGCCAGCAGTTTGCCTACTCAGGGGATGACGAAGGGCTACACCTTC
TRBV28	TRBJ1-3	.	.	CASSIYSGNTIYF	TGTGCCAGCTCGATCTACTCTGGAAACACCATATATTTT